A single sample is the source of the 11 T cell receptor beta chains below, sequenced in a study of vaccination and CD4 T cells after COVID-19. A single record per CDR3 protein comes from TCRdb applying MiXCR to the PCR reads. The table lists about 21,000 distinct CDR3 sequences, more than 45% of them singletons. The specimen was CD4+ T cells from blood, collected before SARS-CoV-2 vaccination. The receptor source for this set is a human donor who had recovered from COVID-19.

V and J are TRBV7-6 and TRBJ2-7; D call uncertain. The germline gives CDR1 SGHVS, CDR2 FNYEAQ. The V gene lost 5 bases and the J gene lost 1 base, with 12 bases spanning the gap. This CDR3 is 14 amino acids long. CDR3 DNA: TGTGCCAGCAGCCCTACTGAATTATCCTACGAGCAGTACTTC. It encodes CASSPTELSYEQYF.

This clonotype was counted a few times. The chain carries TRBV7-2 and TRBJ2-2; tentatively, D is TRBD1 (5 bases). Germline CDR1 is SGHTA and CDR2 is FQGNSA. The CDR3 is 14 amino acids. Trimming left V 2 bases short and J 3 bases short, with 7 bases between. This chain's CDR3 is CASSLSRDTGELFF. In nucleotides, the CDR3 is TGTGCCAGCAGCTTAAGCAGGGACACCGGGGAGCTGTTTTTT.

V is TRBV27 and J is TRBJ1-1, with 9 bases identical to TRBD1. Unmatched junction bases numbered 4, after V lost 8 bases and J lost 0 bases. CDR3 length: 14 residues. CDR1 and CDR2 from the germline V gene are MNHEY and SMNVEV (reference sequence). CDR3 protein: CASGRTGVNTEAFF. The CDR3 DNA reads TGTGCCAGCGGCCGGACAGGGGTGAACACTGAAGCTTTCTTT.

This clonotype was found a few times. V gene TRBV30 combines with J gene TRBJ1-5; 9 bases are a match to TRBD1. The trim removed 4 bases at V and 5 bases at J, leaving 3 bases unmatched. The germline CDR1 and CDR2 sequences are GTSNPN and SVGIG (reference sequence). The CDR3 spans 13 residues. CDR3 sequence reads: CAWTTGGDQPQHF. The CDR3 DNA reads TGTGCCTGGACGACAGGGGGGGATCAGCCCCAGCATTTT.

This clonotype was seen a few times. The V call is TRBV27, the J call TRBJ2-1; 7 nucleotides align to TRBD2. Trimming cost V 3 bases and J 8 bases; bases outside gene matches: 7. CDR3 length equals 14 residues. Germline CDR1 is MNHEY and CDR2 is SMNVEV (reference sequence). CDR3 sequence (DNA): TGTGCCAGCAGTTTCGGACTAGTAAGTGATGAGCAGTTCTTC. It specifies CASSFGLVSDEQFF.

The V gene is TRBV20-1, the J gene TRBJ2-7; D not certain. V was clipped by 7 bases and J by 1 base, with 8 bases between them. The CDR3 runs to 11 residues. Germline V gene lookup returns CDR1 DFQATT and CDR2 SNEGSKA (reference sequence). CDR3 coding DNA: TGCAGTGTGCGAGATTCCTACGAGCAGTACTTC. This translates into CSVRDSYEQYF.

V usage is TRBV5-1 and J usage is TRBJ2-5; 7 nucleotides align to TRBD2. Per the germline V gene, CDR1 is SGHRS and CDR2 is YFSETQ. Unmatched junction bases numbered 6, after V lost 3 bases and J lost 1 base. The CDR3 spans 15 residues. The CDR3 is CASSSSGLGQETQYF. CDR3 DNA: TGCGCCAGCAGCTCTAGCGGTTTGGGCCAAGAGACCCAGTACTTC.

This clonotype appeared a few times. The chain couples TRBV20-1 to TRBJ1-1; 7 bases match TRBD1. CDR3 length equals 15 residues. V lost 6 bases to trimming and J lost 0 bases; unmatched junction nucleotides: 10. The germline gives CDR1 DFQATT, CDR2 SNEGSKA (reference sequence). CDR3 coding DNA: TGCAGTGCGGCAGATCACAGGGGACTGAACACTGAAGCTTTCTTT. Translating gives CSAADHRGLNTEAFF.

V gene TRBV20-1 combines with J gene TRBJ2-5, with 8 bases aligning to TRBD2. V shed 0 bases and J 4 bases; nucleotides not matched to a gene: 7. Germline-derived CDR1 and CDR2 are DFQATT and SNEGSKA (reference sequence). The CDR3 runs 15 residues. The CDR3 here is CSARDLAGALETQYF. The CDR3 DNA sequence: TGCAGTGCTAGAGATCTAGCGGGCGCCCTAGAGACCCAGTACTTC.

The rearrangement links TRBV10-3 to TRBJ1-2; TRBD1 matches 9 bases. The CDR3 runs to 15 residues. In germline, CDR1 is ENHRY, CDR2 SYGVKD. J lost 5 bases, V lost 2 bases, and 6 bases had no gene match. In nucleotides, the CDR3 is TGTGCCATCAGTGAGGACGGGACAGGGATTTATGGCTACACCTTC. Protein: CAISEDGTGIYGYTF.

The chain uses TRBV10-1 and TRBJ1-3; perhaps TRBD1 as D (6 bases). The length of the CDR3 is 15 residues. V lost 0 bases and J 2 bases, leaving 8 bases between the germline ends. Germline CDR1 and CDR2: WNHNN and SYGVQD (reference sequence). This chain's CDR3 is CASSESGGPGNTIYF. CDR3 coding DNA: TGCGCCAGCAGTGAGTCGGGGGGCCCTGGAAACACCATATATTTT.